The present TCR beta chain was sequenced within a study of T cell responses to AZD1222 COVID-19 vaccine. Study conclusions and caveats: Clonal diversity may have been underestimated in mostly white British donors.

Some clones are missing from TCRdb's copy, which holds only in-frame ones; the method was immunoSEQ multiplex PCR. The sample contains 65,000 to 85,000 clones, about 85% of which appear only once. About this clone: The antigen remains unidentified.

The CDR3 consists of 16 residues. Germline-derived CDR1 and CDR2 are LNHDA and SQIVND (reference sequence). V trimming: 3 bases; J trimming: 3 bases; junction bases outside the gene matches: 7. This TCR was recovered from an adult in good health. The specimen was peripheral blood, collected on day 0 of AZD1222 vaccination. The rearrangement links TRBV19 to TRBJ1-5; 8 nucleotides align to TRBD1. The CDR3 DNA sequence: TGTGCCAGTAGTATCGATAGGGGACAGGACAATCAGCCCCAGCATTTT. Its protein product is CASSIDRGQDNQPQHF. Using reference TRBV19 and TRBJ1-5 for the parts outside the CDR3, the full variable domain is DGGITQSPKYLFRKEGQNVTLSCEQNLNHDAMYWYRQDPGQGLRLIYYSQIVNDFQKGDIAEGYSVSREKKESFPLTVTSAQKNPTAFYLCASSIDRGQDNQPQHFGDGTRLSIL.